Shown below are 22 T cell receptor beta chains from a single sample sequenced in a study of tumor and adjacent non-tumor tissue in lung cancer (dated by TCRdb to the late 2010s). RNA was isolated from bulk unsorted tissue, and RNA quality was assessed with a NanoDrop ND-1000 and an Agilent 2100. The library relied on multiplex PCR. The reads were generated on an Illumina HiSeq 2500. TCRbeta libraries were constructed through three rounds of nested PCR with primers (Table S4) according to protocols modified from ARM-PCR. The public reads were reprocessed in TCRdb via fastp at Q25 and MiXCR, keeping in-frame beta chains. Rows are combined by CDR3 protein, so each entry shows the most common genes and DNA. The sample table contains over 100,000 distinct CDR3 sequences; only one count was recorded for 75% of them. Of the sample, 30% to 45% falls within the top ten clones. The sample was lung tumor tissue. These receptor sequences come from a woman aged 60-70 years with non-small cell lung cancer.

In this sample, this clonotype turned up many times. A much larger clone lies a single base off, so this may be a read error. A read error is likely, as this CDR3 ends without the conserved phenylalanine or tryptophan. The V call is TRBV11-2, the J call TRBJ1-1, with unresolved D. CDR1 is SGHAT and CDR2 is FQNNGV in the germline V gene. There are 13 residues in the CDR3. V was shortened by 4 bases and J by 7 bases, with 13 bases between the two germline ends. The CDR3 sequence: CASSSSPGNEAFL. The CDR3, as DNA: TGTGCCAGCAGCTCTTCGCCCGGGAATGAAGCTTTCCTT.

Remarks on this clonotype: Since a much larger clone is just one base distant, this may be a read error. The CDR3 nucleotides are TGCAGTACTTACGAGGGGGCGACCGGCACAGATACGCAGTATTTT. It encodes CSTYEGATGTDTQYF. The chain couples TRBV20-1 to TRBJ2-3; 7 bases match TRBD1. CDR1 is DFQATT and CDR2 is SNEGSKA in the germline V gene (reference sequence). V trimming: 8 bases; J trimming: 1 base; junction bases outside the gene matches: 12. This CDR3 has 15 residues.

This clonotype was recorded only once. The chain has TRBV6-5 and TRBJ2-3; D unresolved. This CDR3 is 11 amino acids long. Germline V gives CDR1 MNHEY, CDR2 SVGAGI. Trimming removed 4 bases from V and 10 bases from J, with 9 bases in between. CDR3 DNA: TGTGCCAGCAGTTCCCATGATTCGCAGTATTTT. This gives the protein CASSSHDSQYF.

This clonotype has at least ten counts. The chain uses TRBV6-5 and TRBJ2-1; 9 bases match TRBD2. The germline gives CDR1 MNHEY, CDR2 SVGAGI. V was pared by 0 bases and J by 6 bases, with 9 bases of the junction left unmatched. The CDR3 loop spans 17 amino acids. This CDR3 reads CASSYSIGGGAVNEQFF. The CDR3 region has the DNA TGTGCCAGCAGTTACTCGATAGGCGGGGGGGCAGTCAATGAGCAGTTCTTC.

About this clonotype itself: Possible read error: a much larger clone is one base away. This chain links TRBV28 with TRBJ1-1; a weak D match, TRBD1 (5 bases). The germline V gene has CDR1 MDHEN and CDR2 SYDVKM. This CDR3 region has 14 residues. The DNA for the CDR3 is TGTGCCAGCAGTGGGACGGTTGGCGACACTGGAGCTTTCTTT. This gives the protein CASSGTVGDTGAFF.

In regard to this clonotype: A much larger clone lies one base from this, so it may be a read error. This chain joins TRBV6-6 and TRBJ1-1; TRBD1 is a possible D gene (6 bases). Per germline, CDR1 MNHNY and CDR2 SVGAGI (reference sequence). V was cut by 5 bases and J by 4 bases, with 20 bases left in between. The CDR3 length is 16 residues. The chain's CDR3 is CASSVLRGGVVTEAFF. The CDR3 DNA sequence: TGTGCCAGCAGTGTACTCAGGGGTGGGGTAGTCACTGAAGCTTTCTTT.

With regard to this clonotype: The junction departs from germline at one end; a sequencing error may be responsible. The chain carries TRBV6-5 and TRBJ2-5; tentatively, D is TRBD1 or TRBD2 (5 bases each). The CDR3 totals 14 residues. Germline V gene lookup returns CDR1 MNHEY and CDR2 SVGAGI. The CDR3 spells CASRGEVPIEAQYF. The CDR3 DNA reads TGTGCCAGCCGAGGGGAAGTCCCTATAGAGGCCCAGTACTTC.

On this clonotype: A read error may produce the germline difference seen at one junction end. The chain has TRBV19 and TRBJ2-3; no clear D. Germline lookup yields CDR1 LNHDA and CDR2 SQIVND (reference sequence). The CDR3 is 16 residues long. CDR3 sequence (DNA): TGTGCCCGTAGTTCCACCCGGACGGCCGGCACAGATACGCAGTATTTT. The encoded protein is CARSSTRTAGTDTQYF.

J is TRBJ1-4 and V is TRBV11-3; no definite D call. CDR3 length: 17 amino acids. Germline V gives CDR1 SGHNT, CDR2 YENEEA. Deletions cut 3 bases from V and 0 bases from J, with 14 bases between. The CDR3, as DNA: TGTGCCAGCAGCTTTGACTGTCGAAATGCAACTAATGAAAAACTGTTTTTT. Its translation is CASSFDCRNATNEKLFF.

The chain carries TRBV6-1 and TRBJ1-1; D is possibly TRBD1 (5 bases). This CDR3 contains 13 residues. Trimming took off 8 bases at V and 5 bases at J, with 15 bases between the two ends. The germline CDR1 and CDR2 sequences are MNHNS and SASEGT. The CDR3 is CASLTDRGTEAFF. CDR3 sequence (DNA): TGTGCCAGCCTAACTGACAGAGGAACTGAAGCTTTCTTT.

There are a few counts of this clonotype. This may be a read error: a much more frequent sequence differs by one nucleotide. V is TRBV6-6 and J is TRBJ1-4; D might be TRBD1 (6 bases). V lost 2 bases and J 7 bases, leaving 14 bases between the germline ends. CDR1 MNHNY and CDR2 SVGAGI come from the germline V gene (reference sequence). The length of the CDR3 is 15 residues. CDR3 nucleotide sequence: TGTGCCAGCAGTTACCCCGGGGCAGGGGTTGAAAAACTGTTTTTT. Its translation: CASSYPGAGVEKLFF.

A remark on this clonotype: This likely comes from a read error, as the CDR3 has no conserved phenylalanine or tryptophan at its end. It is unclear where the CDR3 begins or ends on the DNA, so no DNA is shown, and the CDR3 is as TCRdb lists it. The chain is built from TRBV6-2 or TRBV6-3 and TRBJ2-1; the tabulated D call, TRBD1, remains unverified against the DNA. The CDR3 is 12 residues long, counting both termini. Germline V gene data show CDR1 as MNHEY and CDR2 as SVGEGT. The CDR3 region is CASSYQGDEQLL.

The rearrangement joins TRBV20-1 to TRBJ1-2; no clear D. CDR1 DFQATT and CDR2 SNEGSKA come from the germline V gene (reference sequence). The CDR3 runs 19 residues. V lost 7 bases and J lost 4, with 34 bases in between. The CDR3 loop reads CSVRDRAGERKGEGYGYTF. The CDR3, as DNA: TGCAGTGTCAGAGATCGGGCGGGAGAGAGGAAAGGAGAAGGCTATGGCTACACCTTC.

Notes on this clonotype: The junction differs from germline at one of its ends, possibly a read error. The CDR3 reads CSARDNTLAVNNLPLHF. Written as DNA, the CDR3 is TGCAGTGCCAGAGATAATACCCTTGCTGTAAATAATTTACCCCTCCACTTT. The chain is built from TRBV20-1 and TRBJ1-6; D is uncertain. This CDR3 has 17 amino acids. From germline, CDR1 is DFQATT and CDR2 SNEGSKA (reference sequence).

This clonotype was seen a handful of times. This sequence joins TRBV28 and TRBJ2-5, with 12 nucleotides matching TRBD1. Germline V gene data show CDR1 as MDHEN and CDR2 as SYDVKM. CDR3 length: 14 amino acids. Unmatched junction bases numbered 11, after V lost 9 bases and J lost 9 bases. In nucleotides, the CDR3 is TGTGCCAGTAGTGGGGACAGGGGGCGGAAGGCCCAGTACTTC. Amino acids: CASSGDRGRKAQYF.

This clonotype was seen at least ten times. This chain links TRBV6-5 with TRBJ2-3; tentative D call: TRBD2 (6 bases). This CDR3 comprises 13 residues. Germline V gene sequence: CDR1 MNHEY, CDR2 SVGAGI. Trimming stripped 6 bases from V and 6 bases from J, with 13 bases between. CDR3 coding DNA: TGTGCCAGCAGACTCCTCGGAGGGGATACGCAGTATTTT. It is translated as CASRLLGGDTQYF.

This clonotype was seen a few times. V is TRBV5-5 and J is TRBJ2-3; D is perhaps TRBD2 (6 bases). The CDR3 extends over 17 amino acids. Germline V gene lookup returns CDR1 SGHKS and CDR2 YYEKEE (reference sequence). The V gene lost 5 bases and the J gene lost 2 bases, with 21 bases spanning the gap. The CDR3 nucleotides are TGTGCCAGCAGAGGGGCATACCGGGACTCCTTCACAGATACGCAGTATTTT. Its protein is CASRGAYRDSFTDTQYF.

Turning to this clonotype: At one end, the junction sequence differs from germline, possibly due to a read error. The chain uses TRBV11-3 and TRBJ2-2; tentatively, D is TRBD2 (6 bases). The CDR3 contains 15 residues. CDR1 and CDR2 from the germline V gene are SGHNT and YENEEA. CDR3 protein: CASSLVSGDGGELSF. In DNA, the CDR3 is TGTGCCAGCAGCTTAGTATCCGGGGACGGCGGGGAGCTGTCTTTT.

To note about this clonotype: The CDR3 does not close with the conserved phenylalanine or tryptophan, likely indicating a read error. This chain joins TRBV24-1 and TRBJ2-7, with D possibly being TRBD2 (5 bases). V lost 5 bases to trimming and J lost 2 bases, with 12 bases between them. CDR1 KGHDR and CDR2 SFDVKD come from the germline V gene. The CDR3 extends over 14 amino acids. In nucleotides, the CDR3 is TGTGCCACCAGTGCTAATCTAGCACCCTACGAGCAGTACCTC. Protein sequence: CATSANLAPYEQYL.

CDR3 in amino acids: CASTQDQSRGSEQYF. As DNA, the CDR3 is TGCGCCAGTACCCAAGACCAGTCCAGGGGCTCCGAGCAGTACTTC. The gene calls are TRBV4-3 and TRBJ2-7; perhaps TRBD1 as D (6 bases). Germline V gives CDR1 LGHNA, CDR2 YSLEER. With 9 bases removed from V and 6 bases from J, the gap between germline ends came to 24 bases. The CDR3 runs 15 residues.

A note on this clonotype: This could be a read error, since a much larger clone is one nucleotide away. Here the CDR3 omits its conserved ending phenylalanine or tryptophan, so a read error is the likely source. The CDR3 nucleotides read TGCGCCAGCAGCCCTCAGGGTTCGAACACCGGGGAGCTGTTTGTT. Residues: CASSPQGSNTGELFV. This chain uses TRBV5-1 with TRBJ2-2; D is perhaps TRBD1 (5 bases). The V and J ends lost 4 bases and 0 bases respectively, with 10 bases between them. The CDR3 extends over 15 amino acids. Germline lookup yields CDR1 SGHRS and CDR2 YFSETQ.

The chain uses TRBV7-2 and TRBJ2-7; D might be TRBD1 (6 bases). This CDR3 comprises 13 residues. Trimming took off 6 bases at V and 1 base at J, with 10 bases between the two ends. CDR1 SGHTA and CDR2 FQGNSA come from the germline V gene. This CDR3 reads CASSSGQSYEQYF. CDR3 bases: TGTGCCAGCAGTTCAGGACAGTCCTACGAGCAGTACTTC.